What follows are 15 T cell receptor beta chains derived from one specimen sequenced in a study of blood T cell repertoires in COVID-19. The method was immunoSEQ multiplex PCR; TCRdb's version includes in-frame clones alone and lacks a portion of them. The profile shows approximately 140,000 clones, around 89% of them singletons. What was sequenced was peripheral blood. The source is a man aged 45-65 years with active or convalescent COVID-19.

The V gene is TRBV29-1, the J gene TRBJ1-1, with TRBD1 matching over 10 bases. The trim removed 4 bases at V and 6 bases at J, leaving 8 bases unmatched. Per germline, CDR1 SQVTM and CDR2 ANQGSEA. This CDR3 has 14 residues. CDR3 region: CSVGSGTGVSEAFF. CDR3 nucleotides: TGCAGCGTTGGATCCGGGACAGGGGTCTCTGAAGCTTTCTTT.

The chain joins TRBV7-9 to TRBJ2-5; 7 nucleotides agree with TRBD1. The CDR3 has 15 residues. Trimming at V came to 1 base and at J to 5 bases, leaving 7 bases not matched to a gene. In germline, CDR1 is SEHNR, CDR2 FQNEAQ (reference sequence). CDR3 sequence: CASSLDSRGSETQYF. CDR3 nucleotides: TGTGCCAGCAGCTTAGATTCCAGGGGGTCGGAGACCCAGTACTTC.

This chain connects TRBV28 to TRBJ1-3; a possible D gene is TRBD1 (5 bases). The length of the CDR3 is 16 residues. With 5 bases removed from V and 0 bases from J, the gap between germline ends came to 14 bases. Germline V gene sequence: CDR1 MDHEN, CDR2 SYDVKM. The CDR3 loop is CASSVPGLSSGNTIYF. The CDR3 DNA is TGTGCCAGCAGTGTACCGGGACTGTCCTCTGGAAACACCATATATTTT. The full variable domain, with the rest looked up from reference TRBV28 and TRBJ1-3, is DVKVTQSSRYLVKRTGEKVFLECVQDMDHENMFWYRQDPGLGLRLIYFSYDVKMKEKGDIPEGYSVSREKKERFSLILESASTNQTSMYLCASSVPGLSSGNTIYFGEGSWLTVV.

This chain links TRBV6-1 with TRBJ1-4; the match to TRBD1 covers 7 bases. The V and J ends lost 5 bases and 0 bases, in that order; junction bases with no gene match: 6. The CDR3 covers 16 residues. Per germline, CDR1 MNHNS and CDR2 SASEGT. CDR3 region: CASSKDRDPTNEKLFF. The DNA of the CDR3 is TGTGCCAGCAGTAAAGACAGGGATCCAACTAATGAAAAACTGTTTTTT.

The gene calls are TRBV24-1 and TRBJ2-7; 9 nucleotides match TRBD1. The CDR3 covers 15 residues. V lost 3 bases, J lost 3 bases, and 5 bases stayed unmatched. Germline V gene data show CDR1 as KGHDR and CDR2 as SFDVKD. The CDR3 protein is CATSDPDRGNYEQYF. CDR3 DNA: TGTGCCACCAGTGATCCCGACAGGGGGAACTACGAGCAGTACTTC.

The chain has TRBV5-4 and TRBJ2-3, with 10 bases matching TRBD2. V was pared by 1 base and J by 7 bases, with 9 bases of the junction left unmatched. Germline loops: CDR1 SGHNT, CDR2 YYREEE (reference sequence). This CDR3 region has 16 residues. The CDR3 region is CASSLSASGGIHTQYF. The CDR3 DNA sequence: TGTGCCAGCAGCTTGTCGGCTAGCGGGGGAATACATACGCAGTATTTT.

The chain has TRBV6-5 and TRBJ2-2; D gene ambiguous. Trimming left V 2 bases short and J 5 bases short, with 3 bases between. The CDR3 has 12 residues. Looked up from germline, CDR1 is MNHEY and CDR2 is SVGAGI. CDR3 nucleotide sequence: TGTGCCAGCAGTTACCCGACCGGGGAGCTGTTTTTT. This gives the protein CASSYPTGELFF.

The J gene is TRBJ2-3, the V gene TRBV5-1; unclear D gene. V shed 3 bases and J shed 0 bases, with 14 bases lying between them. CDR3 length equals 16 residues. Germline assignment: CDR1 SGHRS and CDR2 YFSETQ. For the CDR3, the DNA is TGCGCCAGCAGCTCCGTGAAAACTCAAAGCACAGATACGCAGTATTTT. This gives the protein CASSSVKTQSTDTQYF.

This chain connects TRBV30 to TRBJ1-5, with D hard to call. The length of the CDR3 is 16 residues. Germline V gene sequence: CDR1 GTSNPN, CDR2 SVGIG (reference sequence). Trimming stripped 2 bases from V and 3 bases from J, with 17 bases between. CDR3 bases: TGTGCCTGGAGTCGGGGTTGGGCCAGGTCCAATCAGCCCCAGCATTTT. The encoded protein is CAWSRGWARSNQPQHF.

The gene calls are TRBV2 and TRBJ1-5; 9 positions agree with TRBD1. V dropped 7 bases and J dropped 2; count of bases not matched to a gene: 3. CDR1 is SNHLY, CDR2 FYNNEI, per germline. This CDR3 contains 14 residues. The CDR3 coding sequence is TGTGCCAGCACCAGGGACAGGGGCAATCAGCCCCAGCATTTT. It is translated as CASTRDRGNQPQHF.

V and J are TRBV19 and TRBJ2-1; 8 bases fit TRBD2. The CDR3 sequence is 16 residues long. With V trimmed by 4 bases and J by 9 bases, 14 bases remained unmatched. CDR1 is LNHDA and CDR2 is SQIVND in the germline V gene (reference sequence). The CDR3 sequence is CASSTLAGRRVSEQFF. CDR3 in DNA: TGTGCCAGTAGTACCTTAGCGGGAAGGAGAGTTAGTGAGCAGTTCTTC.

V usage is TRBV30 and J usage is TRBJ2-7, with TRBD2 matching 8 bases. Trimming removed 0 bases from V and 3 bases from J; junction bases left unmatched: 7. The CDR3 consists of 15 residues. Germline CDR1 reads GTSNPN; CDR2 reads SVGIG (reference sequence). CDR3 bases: TGTGCCTGGAGTGTAGAGCCGGGACTAGGCTACGAGCAGTACTTC. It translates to CAWSVEPGLGYEQYF.

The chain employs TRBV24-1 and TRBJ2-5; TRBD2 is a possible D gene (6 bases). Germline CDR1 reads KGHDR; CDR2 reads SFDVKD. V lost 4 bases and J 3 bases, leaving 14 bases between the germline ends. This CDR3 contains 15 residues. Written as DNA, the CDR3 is TGTGCCACCAGTGAATCACGGGGGACCGAAGAGACCCAGTACTTC. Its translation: CATSESRGTEETQYF.

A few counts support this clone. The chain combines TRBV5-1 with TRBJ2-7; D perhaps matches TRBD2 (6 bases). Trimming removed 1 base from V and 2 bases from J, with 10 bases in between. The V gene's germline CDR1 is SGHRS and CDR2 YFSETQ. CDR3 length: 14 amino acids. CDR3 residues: CASSLPGVTYEQYF. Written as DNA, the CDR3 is TGCGCCAGCAGCTTGCCGGGAGTCACCTACGAGCAGTACTTC.

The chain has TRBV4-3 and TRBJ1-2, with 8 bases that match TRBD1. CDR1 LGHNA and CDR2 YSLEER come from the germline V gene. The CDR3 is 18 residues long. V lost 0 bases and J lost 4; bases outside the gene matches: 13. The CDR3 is CASSQDRRAGGGVYGYTF. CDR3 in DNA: TGCGCCAGCAGCCAAGATCGGCGGGCAGGGGGCGGCGTCTATGGCTACACCTTC.